The clone carrying this T cell receptor beta chain was counted only a few times. Its antigen remains unknown. The data originate from a study of human T cells and chemical hapten exposure. Looking at the study overall: Diphenylcyclopropenone doses were given weekly to the scalps of patients across the roughly 22-week study. Study-level findings and limits: Having alopecia, donors may respond immunologically unlike healthy people.

From germline, CDR1 is SQVTM and CDR2 ANQGSEA. The CDR3 is 12 amino acids. V lost 3 bases to trimming and J lost 4 bases, with 7 bases between them. This sample's time point: patch test 2, 6 weeks after DPC sensitization. Treatment here: therapeutic diphenylcyclopropenone sensitization with weekly scalp DPC. Original methodology: The number of TCRs in each sample had a median of 95,638 and spanned about 20,000 to 700,000. TCRdb re-called the RACE reads with MiXCR, one entry per CDR3 protein. None of the V and J calls come from the authors' own analysis; TCRdb made them. The table records about 80,000 distinct CDR3 sequences, about 9.4% of them present only once.

This sequence joins TRBV29-1 and TRBJ1-3; D remains unclear. The TCR sequence derives from a woman aged 25 to 45 with alopecia areata. Some clones in this sample may be carry-over from other donors' samples. Material: whole blood, obtained in connection with sensitization to the hapten diphenylcyclopropenone (DPC). This chain's CDR3 is CSVEMGGNTIYF. The CDR3 bases are TGCAGCGTTGAGATGGGGGGAAACACCATATATTTT.